This T cell receptor beta chain was recovered during a study of OX40 agonist ivuxolimab in advanced cancers. With 0 bases removed from V and 6 bases from J, the gap between germline ends came to 10 bases. Germline V gives CDR1 SGHRS, CDR2 YFSETQ. The length of the CDR3 is 14 residues. This table comes from immunoSEQ multiplex PCR, and its TCRdb copy is limited to in-frame clones, with some not included. The repertoire has 80,000 to 95,000 clones, 65% to 90% of them found once; the top ten carry around 2%. The chain carries TRBV5-1 and TRBJ2-1; no firm D call. The sequences come from CD4+ or CD8+ T cells sorted from blood, collected in a trial of the OX40 agonist ivuxolimab. The clonotype originates from an adult with an advanced solid tumor such as melanoma, head and neck, liver or kidney cancer. CDR3 bases: TGCGCCAGCAGCTTGGGCCTAGATAGCAATGAGCAGTTCTTC. It encodes CASSLGLDSNEQFF.